The clone carrying this T cell receptor beta chain was seen at least ten times. Amplification yielded TCR beta CDR3 regions, with RNA transcripts as the source. HTBI primers were used for first-round RT-PCR of the TCR CDR3. TCRdb re-analysed the multiplex PCR reads in MiXCR, keeping a single row per CDR3 protein. This table has 480,000 or so distinct CDR3 sequences, about an eighth appearing once. Uncontrolled infection, other autoimmune disease, pregnancy and lactation each barred patients from inclusion. Diagnoses were made from clinical symptoms, serum measures (thyroxine and TRAb), thyroid ultrasound and orbital computed tomography. Extraction of PBMCs used around 9.6 ml of fresh peripheral blood. The data were obtained in a study of T cells in Graves' hyperthyroidism and ophthalmopathy. Germline V lookup: CDR1 MNHEY, CDR2 SMNVEV (reference sequence). The length of the CDR3 is 13 residues. V shed 3 bases and J shed 7 bases, with 10 bases lying between them.

The specimen was blood. This sequence was found in a woman aged 18-29 years with Graves' hyperthyroidism. This chain uses TRBV27 with TRBJ2-1; D ambiguous. The CDR3, as DNA: TGTGCCAGCAGTTTCTTGGACCGGAATGAGCAGTTCTTC. Its translation is CASSFLDRNEQFF.